This T cell receptor (beta chain) was identified in a study of response to subunit inactivated influenza vaccine. In regard to this clonotype: What it binds is unknown.

TCRdb processed the RT-PCR reads anew with MiXCR; each CDR3 protein has one entry. Of some 800,000 distinct CDR3 sequences in the sample, 21% were seen once. V was shortened by 6 bases and J by 0 bases, with 14 bases between the two germline ends. Germline lookup yields CDR1 DFQATT and CDR2 SNEGSKA (reference sequence). The CDR3 is 15 residues long. Study-wide results and limits: Each seasonal influenza vaccination, the authors suggested, recruits few new T cells.

The clonotype originates from a man between 50 and 59 years old who received an inactivated influenza vaccine. The chain is built from TRBV20-1 and TRBJ1-4; TRBD1 is a possible D gene (6 bases). The sequencing used PBMCs from blood, collected 5 to 6 days after vaccination. The CDR3 nucleotides are TGCAGTGCGGACGTAGGGGGGGCAACTAATGAAAAACTGTTTTTT. Its protein product is CSADVGGATNEKLFF.